Included here is one T cell receptor (beta chain) sequence, with context. The antigen remains undetermined. Following culture for around 10 days, CD4+ T cells were isolated. Previously uninfected by SARS-CoV-2, the vaccine recipients also showed negative nucleocapsid antibodies. Researchers swapped half the medium for IL-2 medium on both days 3 and 7. This specimen belongs to a study of vaccination effects on CD4 cells after COVID-19. About the research overall: Expansion with viral peptide pools was applied to antigen-specific CD4+ T cells by the ViraFEST assay prior to sequencing.

The germline CDR1 and CDR2 sequences are SNHLY and FYNNEI. The CDR3 totals 10 residues. V lost 2 bases, J lost 7 bases, and 1 base lay in between. Some clones are missing from TCRdb's copy, which holds only in-frame ones; the method was immunoSEQ multiplex PCR. The sample contains approximately 58,000 clones, more than 60% of which appear only once. Study-level points and caveats: The study enrolled few convalescent patients and sampled no early post-infection timepoints.

The sample was CD4+ T cells from PBMCs cultured without peptide, taken before COVID-19 vaccination. The TCR sequence derives from a human donor who received a COVID-19 vaccine. The chain links TRBV2 to TRBJ2-3; no reliable D call. The CDR3 protein is CASSEHTQYF. The CDR3, as DNA: TGTGCCAGCAGTGAACATACGCAGTATTTT.